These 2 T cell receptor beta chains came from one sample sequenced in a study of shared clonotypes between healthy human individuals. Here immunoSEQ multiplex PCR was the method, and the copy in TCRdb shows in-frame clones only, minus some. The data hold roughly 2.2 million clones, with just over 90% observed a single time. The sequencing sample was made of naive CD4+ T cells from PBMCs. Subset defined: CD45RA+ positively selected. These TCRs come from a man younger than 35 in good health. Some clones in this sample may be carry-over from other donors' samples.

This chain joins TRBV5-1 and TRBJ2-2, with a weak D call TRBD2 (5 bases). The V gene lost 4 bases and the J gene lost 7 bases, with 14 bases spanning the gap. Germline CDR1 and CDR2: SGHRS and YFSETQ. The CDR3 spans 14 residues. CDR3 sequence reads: CASSESPGNGELFF. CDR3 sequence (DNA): TGCGCCAGCAGCGAAAGCCCGGGGAACGGGGAGCTGTTTTTT.

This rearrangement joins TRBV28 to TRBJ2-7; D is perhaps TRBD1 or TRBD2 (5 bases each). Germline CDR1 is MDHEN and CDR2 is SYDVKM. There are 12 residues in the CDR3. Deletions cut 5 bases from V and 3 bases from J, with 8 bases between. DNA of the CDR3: TGTGCCAGCAGTCGGGACCGCTACGAGCAGTACTTC. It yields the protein CASSRDRYEQYF.